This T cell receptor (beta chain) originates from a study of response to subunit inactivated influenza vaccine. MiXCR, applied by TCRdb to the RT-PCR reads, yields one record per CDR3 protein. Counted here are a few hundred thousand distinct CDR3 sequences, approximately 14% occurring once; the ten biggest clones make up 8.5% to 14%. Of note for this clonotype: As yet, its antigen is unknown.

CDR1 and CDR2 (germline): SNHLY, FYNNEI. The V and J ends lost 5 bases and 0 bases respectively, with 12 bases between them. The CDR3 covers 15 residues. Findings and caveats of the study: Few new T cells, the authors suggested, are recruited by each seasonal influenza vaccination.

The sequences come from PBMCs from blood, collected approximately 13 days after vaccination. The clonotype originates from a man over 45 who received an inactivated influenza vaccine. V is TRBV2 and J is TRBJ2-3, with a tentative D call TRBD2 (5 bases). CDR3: CASSRDYTSTDTQYF. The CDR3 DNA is TGTGCCAGCAGTCGCGACTATACTAGCACAGATACGCAGTATTTT.